Presented here are 3 T cell receptor beta chains from one specimen sequenced in a study of human T cells and chemical hapten exposure. Whole blood that had not been fractionated was the source of extracted total RNA. TCRdb reanalysed the 5' RACE reads using MiXCR and keeps one entry per CDR3 protein. Here the sample spans 110,000 or so distinct CDR3 sequences, roughly 19% being singletons. The receptors were sampled from a human donor in good health.

V usage is TRBV29-1 and J usage is TRBJ2-1, with 9 bases lining up with TRBD2. This CDR3 has 13 amino acids. V was pared by 4 bases and J by 12 bases, with 10 bases of the junction left unmatched. Germline-derived CDR1 and CDR2 are SQVTM and ANQGSEA. The CDR3 nucleotides read TGCAGCGTTGTAAGGCGGGAGGGCCTAGGGCAGTTCTTC. It specifies CSVVRREGLGQFF.

In its sample, this clonotype was seen a few times. This chain uses TRBV30 with TRBJ1-1; TRBD1 is a possible D gene (5 bases). The CDR3 has 10 residues. Trimming shortened V by 8 bases and J by 8 bases, and 12 bases separated the two germline ends. Germline V gene data show CDR1 as GTSNPN and CDR2 as SVGIG (reference sequence). Here the CDR3 reads CAVVTAEAFF. Written as DNA, the CDR3 is TGTGCCGTGGTGACAGCAGAAGCTTTCTTT.

This rearrangement joins TRBV20-1 to TRBJ2-5; 10 bases align to TRBD1. This CDR3 contains 13 residues. The ends lost 5 bases at V and 5 bases at J; junction bases unmatched: 5. CDR1 and CDR2 (germline): DFQATT, SNEGSKA (reference sequence). The CDR3 DNA follows: TGCAGTGCTTCCGGGACAGGGGTGGAGACCCAGTACTTC. Translated: CSASGTGVETQYF.